The 10 T cell receptor beta chains presented below share a single source sample, sequenced in a study of T cells in Graves' hyperthyroidism and ophthalmopathy. The investigators amplified TCR beta CDR3 regions from RNA transcripts. When the TCR CDR3 underwent first-round RT-PCR, the HTBI primer set was used. TCRdb analysed the multiplex PCR reads with MiXCR anew, one entry per CDR3 protein. The sample has some 460,000 distinct CDR3 sequences; roughly 14% are singletons. The sequencing input was blood. The receptors stem from a woman younger than 35 with Graves' hyperthyroidism.

This chain uses TRBV11-2 with TRBJ1-2; perhaps TRBD1 as D (5 bases). Per the germline V gene, CDR1 is SGHAT and CDR2 is FQNNGV. Between the trimmed V and J ends, which lost 5 bases and 0 bases, there was a span of 16 bases. This CDR3 is 16 amino acids long. CDR3 DNA: TGTGCCAGCAGCCAATATGACAGCTTAGCTAACTATGGCTACACCTTC. It encodes CASSQYDSLANYGYTF.

This clonotype was observed at least ten times. The rearrangement uses TRBV28 and TRBJ1-2; D is perhaps TRBD1 (5 bases). CDR1 and CDR2 from the germline V gene are MDHEN and SYDVKM. The CDR3 length is 15 residues. V was trimmed by 5 bases and J by 4 bases, leaving 17 bases between them. CDR3 DNA sequence: TGTGCCAGCAGTATTCCCCAGGGCCTTGCCTATGGCTACACCTTC. This translates into CASSIPQGLAYGYTF.

The sample holds many counts of this clonotype. The J gene is TRBJ1-4, the V gene TRBV7-9; D uncertain. The CDR3 totals 13 residues. V was clipped by 2 bases and J by 5 bases, with 6 bases between them. Per the germline V gene, CDR1 is SEHNR and CDR2 is FQNEAQ (reference sequence). CDR3 in amino acids: CASSLRGNEKLFF. The CDR3 DNA is TGTGCCAGCAGCTTAAGAGGAAATGAAAAACTGTTTTTT.

This clonotype was seen only once. The V gene is TRBV29-1, the J gene TRBJ1-1, with D unresolved. Germline CDR1 is SQVTM and CDR2 is ANQGSEA. The CDR3 runs 10 residues. This chain's CDR3 is CCGRDTEAFF. As DNA, the CDR3 is TGCTGCGGCCGAGACACTGAAGCTTTCTTT. Full variable domain (rest looked up from reference TRBV29-1 and TRBJ1-1): SAVISQKPSRDICQRGTSLTIQCQVDSQVTMMFWYRQQPGQSLTLIATANQGSEATYESGFVIDKFPISRPNLTFSTLTVSNMSPEDSSIYLCCGRDTEAFFGQGTRLTVV.

This clonotype was found many times. The J gene is TRBJ1-5, the V gene TRBV24-1, with D hard to call. Germline lookup yields CDR1 KGHDR and CDR2 SFDVKD. This CDR3 has 12 amino acids. Trimming pared 3 bases from V and 6 bases from J, leaving 5 bases between. CDR3 region: CATSDAGQPQHF. CDR3 bases: TGTGCCACCAGTGATGCGGGTCAGCCCCAGCATTTT.

This clonotype was observed many times. The rearrangement uses TRBV7-3 and TRBJ2-3, with TRBD1 matching over 7 bases. Unmatched junction bases numbered 14, after V lost 6 bases and J lost 5 bases. The CDR3 has 16 residues. Germline V gene sequence: CDR1 SGHTA, CDR2 FQGTGA. Here the CDR3 DNA reads TGTGCCAGCAGTTTACAATCCGGGACAGCAGGAGATACGCAGTATTTT. Its protein is CASSLQSGTAGDTQYF.

This clonotype was observed at least ten times. This chain links TRBV29-1 with TRBJ1-2; possible D gene TRBD1, 6 bases. In germline, CDR1 is SQVTM, CDR2 ANQGSEA. With 2 bases removed from V and 5 bases from J, the gap between germline ends came to 9 bases. The CDR3 extends over 12 amino acids. The CDR3 nucleotides are TGCAGCGTTGAATTTCAGGGGTATGGCTACACCTTC. Its protein product is CSVEFQGYGYTF.

As regards this clonotype: One end of the junction varies from germline; a read error may be responsible. CDR3 DNA: TGTACTAGTGGTGCCTCAGGGTTCTCTGGGGCCAACGTCCTGACTTTC. It translates to CTSGASGFSGANVLTF. The chain recombines TRBV12-5 with TRBJ2-6, with D tentatively TRBD1 or TRBD2 (5 bases each). Germline V gene sequence: CDR1 LGHNT, CDR2 FRNRAP. The CDR3 is 16 residues long.

The sample holds many counts of this clonotype. The chain is built from TRBV7-2 and TRBJ1-1, with a weak D call TRBD1 (5 bases). With 3 bases removed from V and 7 bases from J, the gap between germline ends came to 9 bases. The CDR3 is made up of 12 amino acids. Germline assignment: CDR1 SGHTA and CDR2 FQGNSA. The CDR3 coding sequence is TGTGCCAGCAGCTTGGGACGGTATGAAGCTTTCTTT. It specifies CASSLGRYEAFF.

This clonotype was counted many times. CDR3 region: CAWSVRGDGYTF. The CDR3 DNA follows: TGTGCCTGGAGTGTAAGGGGGGATGGCTACACCTTC. The rearrangement uses TRBV30 and TRBJ1-2, with D tentatively TRBD1 (6 bases). Between the trimmed V and J ends, which lost 0 bases and 6 bases, there was a span of 8 bases. Per the germline V gene, CDR1 is GTSNPN and CDR2 is SVGIG (reference sequence). The length of the CDR3 is 12 residues.